Following are 3 T cell receptor beta chains from one sample sequenced in a study of T-cell memory formation after mild COVID-19. TCRdb re-called the 5' RACE reads with MiXCR, one entry per CDR3 protein. In the table there are just under 550,000 distinct CDR3 sequences, just over 20% of which are singletons. Sequenced: PBMCs or a T cell subset sorted from them (not recorded which). These receptors originate from an adult woman who had mild COVID-19 (a few samples of this study predate the infection). Cell type and time point are not known.

V usage is TRBV5-1 and J usage is TRBJ1-2; 10 bases align to TRBD1. J lost 3 bases, V lost 7 bases, and 9 bases had no gene match. The germline V gene encodes CDR1 SGHRS and CDR2 YFSETQ. There are 15 residues in the CDR3. CDR3 sequence (DNA): TGCGCCAGCGGTACCGGGACAGGGGCGGACTATGGCTACACCTTC. It specifies CASGTGTGADYGYTF.

The table lists this clonotype with a few counts. The CDR3 sequence is CASSVGSGSYNEQFF. The DNA of the CDR3 is TGTGCCAGCAGCGTAGGATCGGGATCTTACAATGAGCAGTTCTTC. V gene TRBV9 combines with J gene TRBJ2-1, with D possibly TRBD2 on 5 matching bases. Germline values: CDR1 SGDLS, CDR2 YYNGEE. Trimming took off 0 bases at V and 4 bases at J, with 11 bases between the two ends. The CDR3 length is 15 residues.

The genes are TRBV21-1 and TRBJ2-1; no DNA check was done on the table's D call, TRBD1. TRBV21-1 is flagged as a pseudogene. The CDR3 length is 12 residues. CDR3 sequence (DNA): TGTGCCAGCAGCCGTCCGGGGAATGAGCAGTTCTTC. Encoded protein: CASSRPGNEQFF.